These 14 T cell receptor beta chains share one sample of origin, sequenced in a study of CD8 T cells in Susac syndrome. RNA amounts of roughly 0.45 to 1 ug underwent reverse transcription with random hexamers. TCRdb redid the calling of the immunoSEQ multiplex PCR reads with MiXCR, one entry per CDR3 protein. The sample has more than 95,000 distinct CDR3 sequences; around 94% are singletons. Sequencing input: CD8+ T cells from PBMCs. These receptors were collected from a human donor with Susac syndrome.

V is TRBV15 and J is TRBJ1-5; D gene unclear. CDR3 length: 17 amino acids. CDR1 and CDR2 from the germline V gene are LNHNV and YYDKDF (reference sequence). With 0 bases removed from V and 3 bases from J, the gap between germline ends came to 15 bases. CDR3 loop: CATSREADRSPNQPQHF. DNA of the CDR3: TGTGCCACCAGCAGAGAGGCAGATCGGTCCCCCAATCAGCCCCAGCATTTT.

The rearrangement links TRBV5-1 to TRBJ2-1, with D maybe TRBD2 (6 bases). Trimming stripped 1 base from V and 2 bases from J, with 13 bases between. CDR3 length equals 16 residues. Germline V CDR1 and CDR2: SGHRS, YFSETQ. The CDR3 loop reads CASSLFQGGTYNEQFF. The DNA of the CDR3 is TGCGCCAGCAGCTTGTTCCAAGGCGGGACCTACAATGAGCAGTTCTTC. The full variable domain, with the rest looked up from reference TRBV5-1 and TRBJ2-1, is KAGVTQTPRYLIKTRGQQVTLSCSPISGHRSVSWYQQTPGQGLQFLFEYFSETQRNKGNFPGRFSGRQFSNSRSEMNVSTLELGDSALYLCASSLFQGGTYNEQFFGPGTRLTVL.

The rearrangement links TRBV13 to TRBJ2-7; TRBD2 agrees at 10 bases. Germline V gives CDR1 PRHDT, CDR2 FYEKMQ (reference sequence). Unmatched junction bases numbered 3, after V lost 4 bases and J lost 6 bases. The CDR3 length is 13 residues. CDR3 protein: CASSSTSGVEQYF. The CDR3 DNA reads TGTGCCAGCAGCTCTACTAGCGGGGTCGAGCAGTACTTC.

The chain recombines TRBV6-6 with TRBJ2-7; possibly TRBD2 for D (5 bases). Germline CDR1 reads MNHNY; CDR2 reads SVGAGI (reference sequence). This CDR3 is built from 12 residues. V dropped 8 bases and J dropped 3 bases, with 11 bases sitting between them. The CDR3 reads CASGTRGYEQYF. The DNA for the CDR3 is TGTGCCAGCGGAACCCGGGGCTACGAGCAGTACTTC.

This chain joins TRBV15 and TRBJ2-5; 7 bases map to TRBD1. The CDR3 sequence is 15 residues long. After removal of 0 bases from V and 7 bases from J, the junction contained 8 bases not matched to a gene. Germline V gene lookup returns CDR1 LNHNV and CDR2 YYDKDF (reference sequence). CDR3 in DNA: TGTGCCACCAGCAGAGATAGGGGGCCCGATAGGACCCAGTACTTC. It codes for CATSRDRGPDRTQYF.

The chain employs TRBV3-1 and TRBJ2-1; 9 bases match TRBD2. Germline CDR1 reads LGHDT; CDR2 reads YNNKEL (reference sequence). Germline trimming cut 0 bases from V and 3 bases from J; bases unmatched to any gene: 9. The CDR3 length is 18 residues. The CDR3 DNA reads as TGTGCCAGCAGCCAAGATCGTGAGCGGGGGGTCTTCTACAATGAGCAGTTCTTC. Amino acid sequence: CASSQDRERGVFYNEQFF.

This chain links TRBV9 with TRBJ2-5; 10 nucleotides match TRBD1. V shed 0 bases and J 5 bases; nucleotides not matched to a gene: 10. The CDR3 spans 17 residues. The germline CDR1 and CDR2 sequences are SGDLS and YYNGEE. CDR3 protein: CASSVGTGTGEGETQYF. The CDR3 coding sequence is TGTGCCAGCAGCGTAGGGACAGGGACAGGGGAGGGGGAGACCCAGTACTTC.

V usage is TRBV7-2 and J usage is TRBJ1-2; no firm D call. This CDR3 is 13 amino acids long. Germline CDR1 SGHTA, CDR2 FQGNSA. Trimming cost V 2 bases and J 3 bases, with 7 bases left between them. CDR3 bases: TGTGCCAGCAGCTTAAGGCAGGACTATGGCTACACCTTC. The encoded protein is CASSLRQDYGYTF.

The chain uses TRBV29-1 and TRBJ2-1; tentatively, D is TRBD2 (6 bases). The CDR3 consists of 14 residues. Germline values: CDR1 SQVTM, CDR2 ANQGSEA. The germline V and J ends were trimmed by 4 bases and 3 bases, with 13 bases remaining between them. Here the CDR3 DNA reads TGCAGCGTTGCGGGGCGGGGAGTCTACAATGAGCAGTTCTTC. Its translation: CSVAGRGVYNEQFF.

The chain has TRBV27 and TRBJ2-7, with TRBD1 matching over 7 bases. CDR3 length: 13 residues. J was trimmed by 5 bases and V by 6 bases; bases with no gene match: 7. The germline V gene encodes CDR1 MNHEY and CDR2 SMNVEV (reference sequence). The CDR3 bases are TGTGCCAGCAGCCCAGGGGGAGCCAACGAGCAGTACTTC. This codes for CASSPGGANEQYF.

The CDR3 protein is CASSLMQGFFEETQYF. CDR3 coding DNA: TGTGCCAGCAGCTTAATGCAGGGGTTTTTTGAAGAGACCCAGTACTTC. The chain couples TRBV11-1 to TRBJ2-5, with D maybe TRBD1 (6 bases). V lost 2 bases, J lost 3 bases, and 16 bases lay in between. CDR1 and CDR2 from the germline V gene are SGHAT and FQDESV (reference sequence). The CDR3 is made up of 16 amino acids.

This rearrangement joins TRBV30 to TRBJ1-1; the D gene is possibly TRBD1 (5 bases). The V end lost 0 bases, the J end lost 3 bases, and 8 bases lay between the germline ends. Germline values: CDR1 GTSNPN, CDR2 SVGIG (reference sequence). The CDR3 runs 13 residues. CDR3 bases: TGTGCCTGGAGTGTAAGGGGCGACACTGAAGCTTTCTTT. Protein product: CAWSVRGDTEAFF.

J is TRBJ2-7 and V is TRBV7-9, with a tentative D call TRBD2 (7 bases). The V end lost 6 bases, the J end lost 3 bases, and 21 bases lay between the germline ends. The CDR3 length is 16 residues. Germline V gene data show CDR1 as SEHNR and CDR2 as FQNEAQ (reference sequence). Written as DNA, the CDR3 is TGTGCCAGCAGTCCCGGAGGCGGGGGCCAATACTACGAGCAGTACTTC. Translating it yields CASSPGGGGQYYEQYF.

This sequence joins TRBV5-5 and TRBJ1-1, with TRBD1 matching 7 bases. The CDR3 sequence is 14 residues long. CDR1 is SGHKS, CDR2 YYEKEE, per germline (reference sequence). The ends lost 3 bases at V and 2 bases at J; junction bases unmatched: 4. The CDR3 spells CASSSGQPNTEAFF. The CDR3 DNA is TGTGCCAGCAGCTCGGGACAGCCCAACACTGAAGCTTTCTTT. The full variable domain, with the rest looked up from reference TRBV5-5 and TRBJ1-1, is DAGVTQSPTHLIKTRGQQVTLRCSPISGHKSVSWYQQVLGQGPQFIFQYYEKEERGRGNFPDRFSARQFPNYSSELNVNALLLGDSALYLCASSSGQPNTEAFFGQGTRLTVV.